The 2 T cell receptor beta chains given below trace back to one sample, sequenced in a study of blood T cell repertoires in COVID-19. Clones were sequenced by immunoSEQ multiplex PCR, and TCRdb holds only the in-frame ones, with some missing. The sample lists tens of thousands of clones; around 81% were seen once. Material: peripheral blood. The receptors were gathered from a man in his 70s with acute or convalescent COVID-19.

The genes are TRBV19 and TRBJ1-2; D uncertain. V was clipped by 10 bases and J by 6 bases, with 15 bases between them. CDR1 is LNHDA, CDR2 SQIVND, per germline (reference sequence). The CDR3 runs to 12 residues. The CDR3 region is CATHTRGDGYTF. The DNA of the CDR3 is TGTGCCACCCACACCCGCGGGGATGGCTACACCTTC.

Here the CDR3 reads CAISEEFQPQHF. DNA for the CDR3: TGTGCCATCAGTGAGGAGTTTCAGCCCCAGCATTTT. The V call is TRBV10-3, the J call TRBJ1-5; D uncertain. V was shortened by 2 bases and J by 6 bases, with 5 bases between the two germline ends. The CDR3 extends over 12 amino acids. Looked up from germline, CDR1 is ENHRY and CDR2 is SYGVKD.